There are a few counts of the clone carrying this T cell receptor beta chain. The sample belongs to a study of T cell responses to AZD1222 COVID-19 vaccine. Germline CDR1 is MDHEN and CDR2 is SYDVKM. The V end was cut by 5 bases, the J end by 5 bases, with 12 bases between. The CDR3 totals 13 residues. Assay: immunoSEQ multiplex PCR; the TCRdb copy retains only in-frame clones and omits some. Of tens of thousands of clones in the sample, more than 70% are singletons; the top ten hold approximately 19%. The sequence was collected from an adult in good health. The chain carries TRBV28 and TRBJ2-5, with D possibly called TRBD1 or TRBD2 (5 bases each). The sample was peripheral blood, taken on day 0 of MenACWY control vaccination. CDR3 residues: CASSRTLGETQYF. CDR3 coding DNA: TGTGCCAGCAGTCGGACACTAGGGGAGACCCAGTACTTC.